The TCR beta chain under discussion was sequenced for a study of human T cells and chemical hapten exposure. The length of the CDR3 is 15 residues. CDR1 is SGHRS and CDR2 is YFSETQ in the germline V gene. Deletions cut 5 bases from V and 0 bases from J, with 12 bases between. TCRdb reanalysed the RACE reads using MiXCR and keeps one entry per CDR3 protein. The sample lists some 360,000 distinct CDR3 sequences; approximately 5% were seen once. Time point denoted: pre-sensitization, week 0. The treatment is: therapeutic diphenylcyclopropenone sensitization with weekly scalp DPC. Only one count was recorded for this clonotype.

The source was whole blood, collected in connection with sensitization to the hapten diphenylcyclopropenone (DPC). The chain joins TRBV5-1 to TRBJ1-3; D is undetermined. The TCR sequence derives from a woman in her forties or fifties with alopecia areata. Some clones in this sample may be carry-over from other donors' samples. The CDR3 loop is CASSPDGFSGNTIYF. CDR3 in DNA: TGCGCCAGCAGTCCAGACGGGTTCTCTGGAAACACCATATATTTT.